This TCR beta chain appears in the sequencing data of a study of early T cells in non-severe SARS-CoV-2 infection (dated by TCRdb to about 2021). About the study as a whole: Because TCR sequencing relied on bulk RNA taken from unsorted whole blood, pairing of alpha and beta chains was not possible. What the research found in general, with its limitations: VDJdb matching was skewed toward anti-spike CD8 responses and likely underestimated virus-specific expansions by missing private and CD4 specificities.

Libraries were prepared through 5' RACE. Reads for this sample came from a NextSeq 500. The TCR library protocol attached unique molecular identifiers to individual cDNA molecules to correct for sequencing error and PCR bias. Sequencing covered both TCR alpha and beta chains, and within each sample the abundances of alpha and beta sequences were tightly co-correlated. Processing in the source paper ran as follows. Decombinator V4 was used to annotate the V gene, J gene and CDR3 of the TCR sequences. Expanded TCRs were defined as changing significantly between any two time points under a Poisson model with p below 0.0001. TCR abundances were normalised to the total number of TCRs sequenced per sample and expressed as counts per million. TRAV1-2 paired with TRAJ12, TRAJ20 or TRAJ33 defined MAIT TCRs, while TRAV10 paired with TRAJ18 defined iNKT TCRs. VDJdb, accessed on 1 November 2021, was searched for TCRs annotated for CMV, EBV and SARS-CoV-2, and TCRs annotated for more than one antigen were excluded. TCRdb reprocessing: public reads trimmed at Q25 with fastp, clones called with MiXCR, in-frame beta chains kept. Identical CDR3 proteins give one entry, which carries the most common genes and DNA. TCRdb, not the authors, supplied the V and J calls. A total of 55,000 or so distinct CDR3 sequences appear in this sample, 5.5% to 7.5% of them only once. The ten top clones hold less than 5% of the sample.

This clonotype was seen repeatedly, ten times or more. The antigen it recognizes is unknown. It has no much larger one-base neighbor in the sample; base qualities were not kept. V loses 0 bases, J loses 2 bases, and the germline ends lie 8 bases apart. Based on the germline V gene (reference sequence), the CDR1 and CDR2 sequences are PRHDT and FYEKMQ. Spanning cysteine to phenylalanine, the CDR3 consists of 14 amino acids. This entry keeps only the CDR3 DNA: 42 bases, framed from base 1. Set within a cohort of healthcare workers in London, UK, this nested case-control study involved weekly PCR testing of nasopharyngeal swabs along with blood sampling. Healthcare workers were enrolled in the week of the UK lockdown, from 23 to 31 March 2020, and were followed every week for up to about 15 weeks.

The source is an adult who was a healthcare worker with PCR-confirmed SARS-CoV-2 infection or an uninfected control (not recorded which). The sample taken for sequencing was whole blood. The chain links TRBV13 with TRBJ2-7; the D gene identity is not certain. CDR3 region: CASSLGHSTYEQYF. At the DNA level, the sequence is TGTGCCAGCAGCTTAGGGCACAGTACCTACGAGCAGTACTTC.